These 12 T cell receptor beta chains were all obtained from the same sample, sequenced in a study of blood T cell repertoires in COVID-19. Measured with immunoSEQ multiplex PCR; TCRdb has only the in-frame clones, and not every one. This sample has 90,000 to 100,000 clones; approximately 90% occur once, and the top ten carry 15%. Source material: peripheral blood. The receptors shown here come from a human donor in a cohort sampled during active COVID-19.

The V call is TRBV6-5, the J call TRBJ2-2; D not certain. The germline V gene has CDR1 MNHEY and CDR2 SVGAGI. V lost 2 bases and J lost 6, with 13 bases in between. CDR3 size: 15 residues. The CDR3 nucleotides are TGTGCCAGCAGTTACGAGCCAGGAAGGTCCGGGGAGCTGTTTTTT. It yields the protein CASSYEPGRSGELFF.

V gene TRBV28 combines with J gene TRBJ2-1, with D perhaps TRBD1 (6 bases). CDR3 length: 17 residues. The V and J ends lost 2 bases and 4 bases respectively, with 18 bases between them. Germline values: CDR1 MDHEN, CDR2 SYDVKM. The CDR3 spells CASSLSRTPQGYNEQFF. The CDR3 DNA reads TGTGCCAGCAGTTTAAGCCGGACACCTCAGGGGTACAATGAGCAGTTCTTC. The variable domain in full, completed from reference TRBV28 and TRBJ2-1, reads DVKVTQSSRYLVKRTGEKVFLECVQDMDHENMFWYRQDPGLGLRLIYFSYDVKMKEKGDIPEGYSVSREKKERFSLILESASTNQTSMYLCASSLSRTPQGYNEQFFGPGTRLTVL.

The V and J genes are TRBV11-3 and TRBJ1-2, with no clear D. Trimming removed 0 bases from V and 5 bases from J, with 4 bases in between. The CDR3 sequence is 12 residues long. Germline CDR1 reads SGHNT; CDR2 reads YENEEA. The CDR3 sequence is CASSLDIYGYTF. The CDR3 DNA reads TGTGCCAGCAGCTTAGACATTTATGGCTACACCTTC. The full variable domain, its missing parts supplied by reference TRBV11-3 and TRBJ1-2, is EAGVVQSPRYKIIEKKQPVAFWCNPISGHNTLYWYLQNLGQGPELLIRYENEEAVDDSQLPKDRFSAERLKGVDSTLKIQPAELGDSAVYLCASSLDIYGYTFGSGTRLTVV.

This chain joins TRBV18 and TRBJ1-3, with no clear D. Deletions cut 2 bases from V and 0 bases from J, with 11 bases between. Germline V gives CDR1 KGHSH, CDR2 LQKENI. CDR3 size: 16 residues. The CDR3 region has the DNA TGTGCCAGCTCACCATCGACTTCAAGCTCTGGAAACACCATATATTTT. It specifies CASSPSTSSSGNTIYF. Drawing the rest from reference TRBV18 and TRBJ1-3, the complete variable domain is NAGVMQNPRHLVRRRGQEARLRCSPMKGHSHVYWYRQLPEEGLKFMVYLQKENIIDESGMPKERFSAEFPKEGPSILRIQQVVRGDSAAYFCASSPSTSSSGNTIYFGEGSWLTVV.

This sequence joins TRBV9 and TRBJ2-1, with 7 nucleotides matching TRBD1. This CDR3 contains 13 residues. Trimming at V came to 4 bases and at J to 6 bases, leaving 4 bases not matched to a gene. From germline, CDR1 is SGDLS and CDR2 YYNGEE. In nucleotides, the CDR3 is TGTGCCAGCAGCCCGGGACAGATCAATGAGCAGTTCTTC. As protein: CASSPGQINEQFF.

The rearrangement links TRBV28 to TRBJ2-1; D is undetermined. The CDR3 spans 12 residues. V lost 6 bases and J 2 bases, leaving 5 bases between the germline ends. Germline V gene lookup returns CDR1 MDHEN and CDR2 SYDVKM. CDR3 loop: CASSPPYNEQFF. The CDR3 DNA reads TGTGCCAGCAGCCCTCCCTACAATGAGCAGTTCTTC.

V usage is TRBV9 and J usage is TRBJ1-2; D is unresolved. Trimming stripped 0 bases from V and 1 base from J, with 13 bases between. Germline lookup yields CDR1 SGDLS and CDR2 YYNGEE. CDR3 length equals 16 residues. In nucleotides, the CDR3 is TGTGCCAGCAGCGTAGATAACAGACACCATAACTATGGCTACACCTTC. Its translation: CASSVDNRHHNYGYTF.

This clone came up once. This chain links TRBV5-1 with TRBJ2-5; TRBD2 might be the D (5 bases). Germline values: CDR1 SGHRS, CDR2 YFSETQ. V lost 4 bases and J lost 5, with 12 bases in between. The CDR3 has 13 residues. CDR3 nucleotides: TGCGCCAGCAGCCCCGAGGGCGAGGAGACCCAGTACTTC. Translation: CASSPEGEETQYF.

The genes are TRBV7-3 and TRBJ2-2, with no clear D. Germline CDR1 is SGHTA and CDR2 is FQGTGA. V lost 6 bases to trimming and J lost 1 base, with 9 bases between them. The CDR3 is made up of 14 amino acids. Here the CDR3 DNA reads TGTGCCAGCAGAGATACGGGGAACACCGGGGAGCTGTTTTTT. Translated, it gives CASRDTGNTGELFF.

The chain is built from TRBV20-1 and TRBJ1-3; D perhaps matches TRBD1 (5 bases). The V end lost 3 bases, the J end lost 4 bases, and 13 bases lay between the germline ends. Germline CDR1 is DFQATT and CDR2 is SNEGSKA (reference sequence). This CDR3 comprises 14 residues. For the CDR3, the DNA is TGCAGTGCTAGTTTGGGGGGTCCGGGAAACACCATATATTTT. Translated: CSASLGGPGNTIYF.

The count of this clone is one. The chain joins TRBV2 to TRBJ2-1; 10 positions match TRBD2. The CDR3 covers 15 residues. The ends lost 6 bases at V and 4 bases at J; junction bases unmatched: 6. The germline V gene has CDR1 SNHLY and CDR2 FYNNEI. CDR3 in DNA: TGTGCCAGCAGGCCGGGACTAGCGACATACAATGAGCAGTTCTTC. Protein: CASRPGLATYNEQFF.

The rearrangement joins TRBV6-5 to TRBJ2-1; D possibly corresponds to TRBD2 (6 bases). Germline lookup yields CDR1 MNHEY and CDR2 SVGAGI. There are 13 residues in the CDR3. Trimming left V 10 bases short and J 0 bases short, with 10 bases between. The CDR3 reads CAIRGSSYNEQFF. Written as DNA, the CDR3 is TGTGCCATACGGGGGAGCTCCTACAATGAGCAGTTCTTC.